These T cell receptor beta chains were read from a single sample in a study of vaccination effects on CD4 cells after COVID-19. TCRdb keeps only in-frame clones here, not all; method: immunoSEQ multiplex PCR. The table records 20,000 or so clones, roughly 80% of them present only once. Their target antigens are unknown. The source material was CD4+ T cells from PBMCs cultured with HCoV-NL63 spike peptides, sampled before COVID-19 vaccination. The source of these receptors is a human donor who received a COVID-19 vaccine. Both conserved end residues are trimmed from each CDR3. The D gene is left open where the match is weak. Expanded clones are given a class, and other clones once, few, many or no size at all.

v_gene	j_gene	abundance	d_gene	CDR3aa
TRBV6-5	TRBJ1-1	-	-	ASSPYTNTEAF
TRBV2	TRBJ1-2	-	-	ASSVITGTIGGYT
TRBV15	TRBJ2-4	medium-sized	TRBD2	ATSRDVGAGGNIQY
TRBV19	TRBJ1-1	-	-	ASSFWTANTEAF
TRBV13	TRBJ2-1	-	-	ASSLEPFSGQYNEQF
TRBV27	TRBJ2-1	-	TRBD2	ASSALSGRGSYNEQF
TRBV9	TRBJ1-1	-	-	ASSVGVTEAF
TRBV5-1	TRBJ2-7	-	-	ASSSGIFGSYEQY
TRBV5-1	TRBJ2-7	few	-	ASSLAWLEHEQY
TRBV5-4	TRBJ2-3	-	-	ASTLGGGRGADTQY
TRBV7-9	TRBJ2-1	-	-	ASSSIAYNEQF
TRBV18	TRBJ2-1	-	-	ASSRGLVRTNEQF
TRBV2	TRBJ2-1	-	-	ASSEMGASSYNEQF